This record concerns one T cell receptor beta chain sequence. This specimen comes from a study of pediatric ulcerative colitis. This table comes from immunoSEQ multiplex PCR, and its TCRdb copy is limited to in-frame clones, with some not included. The sample consists of more than 12,000 clones, about 87% of them appearing once. Germline CDR1 is LGHNA and CDR2 is YSLEER. CDR3 length: 16 amino acids. With 3 bases removed from V and 5 bases from J, the gap between germline ends came to 20 bases. Material for sequencing was blood. The source of this sequence is a boy under 18 with moderate ulcerative colitis. The chain combines TRBV4-3 with TRBJ2-7; D is perhaps TRBD1 (7 bases). CDR3 coding DNA: TGCGCCAGCAGCCAGACGCGTAAGGGGGCGGGGAACGAGCAGTACTTC. As protein: CASSQTRKGAGNEQYF.